This T cell receptor (beta chain) emerged from a study of blood T cell repertoires in COVID-19. This CDR3 region has 14 residues. Germline V gene data show CDR1 as MNHEY and CDR2 as SVGAGI. The ends were cut back, 6 bases at V and 4 bases at J, with 13 bases in the middle. This clone was recorded a few times. Enrollees, about 18 to 95 years old, lived in 24 US areas. Cohorts were based on clinical histories the participants reported. What the recovered Cohort 3 donors had was two negative PCRs, clearance, or symptom resolution. Per the study methods: Amplification with reference gene primers provided the estimates of nucleated cell counts. TCRdb keeps only in-frame clones here, not all; method: immunoSEQ multiplex PCR. The DNA gave D and trimming, while V, J and clone size come from that table. The sample has hundreds of thousands of clones; approximately 91% are singletons.

The J gene is TRBJ2-1, the V gene TRBV6-5, with unresolved D. This TCR came from a man aged 55 to 70 who had recovered from COVID-19. The sample taken for sequencing was PBMCs or T cells enriched from blood (not recorded which). The CDR3 is CASRREPFYNEQFF. In DNA form, the CDR3 reads TGTGCCAGCAGACGAGAACCCTTTTACAATGAGCAGTTCTTC.